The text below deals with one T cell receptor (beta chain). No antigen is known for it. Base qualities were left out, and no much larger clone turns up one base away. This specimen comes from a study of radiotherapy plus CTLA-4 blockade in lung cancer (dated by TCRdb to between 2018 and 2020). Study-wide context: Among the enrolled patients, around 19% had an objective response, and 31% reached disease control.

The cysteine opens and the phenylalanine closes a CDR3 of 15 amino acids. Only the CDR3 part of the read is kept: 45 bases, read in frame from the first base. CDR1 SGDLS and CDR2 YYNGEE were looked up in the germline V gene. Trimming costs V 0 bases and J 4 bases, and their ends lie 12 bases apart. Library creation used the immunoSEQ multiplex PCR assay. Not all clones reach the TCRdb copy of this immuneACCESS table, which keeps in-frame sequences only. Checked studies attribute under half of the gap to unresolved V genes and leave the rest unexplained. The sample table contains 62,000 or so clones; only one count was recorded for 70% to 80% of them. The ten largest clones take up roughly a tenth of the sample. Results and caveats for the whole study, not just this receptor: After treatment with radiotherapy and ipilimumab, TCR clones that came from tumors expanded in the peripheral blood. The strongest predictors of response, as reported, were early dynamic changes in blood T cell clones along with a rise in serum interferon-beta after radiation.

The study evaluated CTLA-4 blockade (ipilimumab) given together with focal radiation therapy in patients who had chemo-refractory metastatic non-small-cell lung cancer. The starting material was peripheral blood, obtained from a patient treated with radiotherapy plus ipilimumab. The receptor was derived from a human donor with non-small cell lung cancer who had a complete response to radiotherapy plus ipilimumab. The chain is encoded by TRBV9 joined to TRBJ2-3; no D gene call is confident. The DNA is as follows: TGTGCCAGCAGCGTAGGGTCAGCCGGGTCAGATACGCAGTATTTT. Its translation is CASSVGSAGSDTQYF.